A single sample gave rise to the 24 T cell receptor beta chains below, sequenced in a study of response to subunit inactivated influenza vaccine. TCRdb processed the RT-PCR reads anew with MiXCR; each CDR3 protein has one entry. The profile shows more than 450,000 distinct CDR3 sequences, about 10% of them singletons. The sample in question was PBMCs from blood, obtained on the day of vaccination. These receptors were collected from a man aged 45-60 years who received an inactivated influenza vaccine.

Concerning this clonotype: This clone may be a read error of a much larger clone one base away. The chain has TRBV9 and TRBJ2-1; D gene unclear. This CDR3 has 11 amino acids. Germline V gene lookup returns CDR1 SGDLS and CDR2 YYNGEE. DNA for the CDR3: TGTGCCAGCAGCGCTTATAATGAGCAGCTCTTC. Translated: CASSAYNEQLF.

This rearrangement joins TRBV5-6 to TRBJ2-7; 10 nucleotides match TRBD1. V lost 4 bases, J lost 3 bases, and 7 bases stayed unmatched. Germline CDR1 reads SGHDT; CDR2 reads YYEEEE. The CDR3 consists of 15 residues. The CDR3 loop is CASSTLTGGGYEQYF. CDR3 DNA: TGTGCCAGCAGCACTCTGACAGGGGGCGGCTACGAGCAGTACTTC. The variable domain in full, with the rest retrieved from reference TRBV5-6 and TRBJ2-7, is DAGVTQSPTHLIKTRGQQVTLRCSPKSGHDTVSWYQQALGQGPQFIFQYYEEEERQRGNFPDRFSGHQFPNYSSELNVNALLLGDSALYLCASSTLTGGGYEQYFGPGTRLTVT.

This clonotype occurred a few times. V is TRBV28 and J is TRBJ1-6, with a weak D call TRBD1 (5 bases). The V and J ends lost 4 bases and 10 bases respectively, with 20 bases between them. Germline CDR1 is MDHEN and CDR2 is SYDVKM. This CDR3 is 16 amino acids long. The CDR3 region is CASSSRGTTRGSPLHF. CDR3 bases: TGTGCCAGCAGTTCTCGGGGGACCACACGAGGGTCACCCCTCCACTTT. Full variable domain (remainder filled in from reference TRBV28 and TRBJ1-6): DVKVTQSSRYLVKRTGEKVFLECVQDMDHENMFWYRQDPGLGLRLIYFSYDVKMKEKGDIPEGYSVSREKKERFSLILESASTNQTSMYLCASSSRGTTRGSPLHFGNGTRLTVT.

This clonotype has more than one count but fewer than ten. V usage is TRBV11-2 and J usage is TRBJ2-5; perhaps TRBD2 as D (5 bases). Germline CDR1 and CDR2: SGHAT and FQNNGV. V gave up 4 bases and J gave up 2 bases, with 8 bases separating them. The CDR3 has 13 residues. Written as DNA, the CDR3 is TGTGCCAGCAGCTCGGGGTTTCAAGAGACCCAGTACTTC. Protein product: CASSSGFQETQYF.

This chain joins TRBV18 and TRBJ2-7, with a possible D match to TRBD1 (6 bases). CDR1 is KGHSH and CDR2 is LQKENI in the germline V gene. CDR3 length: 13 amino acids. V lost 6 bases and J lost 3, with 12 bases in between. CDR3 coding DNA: TGTGCCAGCTCGGAACGACAGGTCTACGAGCAGTACTTC. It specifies CASSERQVYEQYF.

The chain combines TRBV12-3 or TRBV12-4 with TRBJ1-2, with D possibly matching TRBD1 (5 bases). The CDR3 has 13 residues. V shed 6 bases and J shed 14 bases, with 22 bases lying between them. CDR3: CASSPAKGRGRTF. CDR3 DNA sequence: TGTGCCAGCAGCCCCGCCAAGGGAAGGGGTCGGACCTTC.

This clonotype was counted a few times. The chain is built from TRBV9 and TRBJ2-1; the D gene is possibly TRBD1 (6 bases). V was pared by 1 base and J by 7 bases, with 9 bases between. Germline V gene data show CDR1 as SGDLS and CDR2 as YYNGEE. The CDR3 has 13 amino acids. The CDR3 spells CASSVYQGNEQFF. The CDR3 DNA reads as TGTGCCAGCAGCGTATACCAGGGGAATGAGCAGTTCTTC.

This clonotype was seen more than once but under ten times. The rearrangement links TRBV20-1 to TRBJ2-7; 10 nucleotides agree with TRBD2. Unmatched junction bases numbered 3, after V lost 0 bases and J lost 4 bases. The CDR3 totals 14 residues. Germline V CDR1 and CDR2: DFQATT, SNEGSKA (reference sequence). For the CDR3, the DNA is TGCAGTGCTAGAGAGCTAGCGGGGGAATACGAGCAGTACTTC. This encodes CSARELAGEYEQYF.

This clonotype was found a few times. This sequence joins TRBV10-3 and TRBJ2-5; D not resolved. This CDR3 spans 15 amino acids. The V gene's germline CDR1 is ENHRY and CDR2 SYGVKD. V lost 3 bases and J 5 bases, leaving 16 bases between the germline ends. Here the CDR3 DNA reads TGTGCCATCAGTGATATGGGGAAAGGTTGGGAGACCCAGTACTTC. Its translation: CAISDMGKGWETQYF.

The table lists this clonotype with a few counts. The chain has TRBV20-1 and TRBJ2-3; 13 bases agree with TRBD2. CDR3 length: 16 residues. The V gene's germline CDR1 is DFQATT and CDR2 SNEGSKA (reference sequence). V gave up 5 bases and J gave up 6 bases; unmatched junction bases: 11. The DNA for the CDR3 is TGCAGTGCTCTGGGGGGACTAGCGGGGTTCATGGATACGCAGTATTTT. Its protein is CSALGGLAGFMDTQYF.

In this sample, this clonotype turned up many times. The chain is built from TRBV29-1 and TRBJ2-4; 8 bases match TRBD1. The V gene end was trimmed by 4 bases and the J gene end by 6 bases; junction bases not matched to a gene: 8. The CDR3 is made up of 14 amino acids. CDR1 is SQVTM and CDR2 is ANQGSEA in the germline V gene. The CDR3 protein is CSVALTGGRNIQYF. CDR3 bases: TGCAGCGTTGCACTCACAGGGGGTAGAAACATTCAGTACTTC.

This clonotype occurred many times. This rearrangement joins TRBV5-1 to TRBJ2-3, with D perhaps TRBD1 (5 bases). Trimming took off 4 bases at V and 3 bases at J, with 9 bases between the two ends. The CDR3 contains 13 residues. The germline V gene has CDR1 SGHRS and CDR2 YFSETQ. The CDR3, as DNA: TGCGCCAGCAGCGCTGACAGAACAGATACGCAGTATTTT. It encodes CASSADRTDTQYF.

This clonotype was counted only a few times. The CDR3 loop is CSVEILAGAYNEQFF. The CDR3 DNA sequence: TGCAGCGTTGAAATACTAGCGGGAGCCTACAATGAGCAGTTCTTC. This sequence joins TRBV29-1 and TRBJ2-1; 11 bases line up with TRBD2. Germline V lookup: CDR1 SQVTM, CDR2 ANQGSEA. The V segment lost 2 bases and the J segment 2 bases; nucleotides outside the gene matches: 2. CDR3 length: 15 residues.

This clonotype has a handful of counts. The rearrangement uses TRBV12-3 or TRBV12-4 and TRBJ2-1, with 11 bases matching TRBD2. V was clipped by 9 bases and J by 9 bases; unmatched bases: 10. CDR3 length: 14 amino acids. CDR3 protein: CASSIAGGPSEQFF. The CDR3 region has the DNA TGTGCCAGTTCAATAGCGGGGGGGCCGAGTGAGCAGTTCTTC.

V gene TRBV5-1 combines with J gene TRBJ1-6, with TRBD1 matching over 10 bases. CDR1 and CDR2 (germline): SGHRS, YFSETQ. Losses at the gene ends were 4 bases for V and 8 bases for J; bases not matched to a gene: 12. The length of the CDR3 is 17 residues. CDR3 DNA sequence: TGCGCCAGCAGCACCCTACCGGGACAGGGGACCGATTCACCCCTCCACTTT. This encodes CASSTLPGQGTDSPLHF. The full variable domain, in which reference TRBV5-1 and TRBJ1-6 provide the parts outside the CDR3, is KAGVTQTPRYLIKTRGQQVTLSCSPISGHRSVSWYQQTPGQGLQFLFEYFSETQRNKGNFPGRFSGRQFSNSRSEMNVSTLELGDSALYLCASSTLPGQGTDSPLHFGNGTRLTVT.

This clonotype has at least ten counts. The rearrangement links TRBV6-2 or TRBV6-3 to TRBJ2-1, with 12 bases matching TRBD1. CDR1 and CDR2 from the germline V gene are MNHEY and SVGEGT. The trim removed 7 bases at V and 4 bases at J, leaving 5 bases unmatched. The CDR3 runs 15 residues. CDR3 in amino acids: CASTPGQGAYNEQFF. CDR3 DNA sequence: TGTGCCAGCACACCGGGACAGGGGGCTTACAATGAGCAGTTCTTC.

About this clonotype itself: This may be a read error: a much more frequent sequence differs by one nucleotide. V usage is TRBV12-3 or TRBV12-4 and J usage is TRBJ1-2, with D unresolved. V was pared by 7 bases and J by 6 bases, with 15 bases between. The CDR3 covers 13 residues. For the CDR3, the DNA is TGTGCCAGCACCCTCGGAGCAATCGATGGCTACACCTTC. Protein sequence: CASTLGAIDGYTF.

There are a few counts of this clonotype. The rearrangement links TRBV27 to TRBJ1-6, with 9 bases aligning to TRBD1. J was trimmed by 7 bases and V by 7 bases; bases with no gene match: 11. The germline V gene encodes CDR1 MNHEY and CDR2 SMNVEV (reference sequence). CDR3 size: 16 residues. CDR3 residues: CASKPTAGTGNSPLHF. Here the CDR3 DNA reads TGTGCCAGCAAACCTACCGCCGGGACAGGGAATTCACCCCTCCACTTT.

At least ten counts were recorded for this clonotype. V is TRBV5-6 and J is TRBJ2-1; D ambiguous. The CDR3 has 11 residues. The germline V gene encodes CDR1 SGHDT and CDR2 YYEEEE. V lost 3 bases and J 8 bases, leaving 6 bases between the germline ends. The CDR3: CASSSLYEQFF. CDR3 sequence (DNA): TGTGCCAGCAGCTCCCTGTATGAGCAGTTCTTC.

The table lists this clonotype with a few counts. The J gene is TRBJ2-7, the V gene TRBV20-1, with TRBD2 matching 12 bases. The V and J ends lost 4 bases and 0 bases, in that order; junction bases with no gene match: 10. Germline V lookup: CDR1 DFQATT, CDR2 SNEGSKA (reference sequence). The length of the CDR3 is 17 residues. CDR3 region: CSANGQLAGGGSYEQYF. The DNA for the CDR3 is TGCAGTGCTAACGGGCAACTAGCGGGAGGCGGCTCCTACGAGCAGTACTTC.

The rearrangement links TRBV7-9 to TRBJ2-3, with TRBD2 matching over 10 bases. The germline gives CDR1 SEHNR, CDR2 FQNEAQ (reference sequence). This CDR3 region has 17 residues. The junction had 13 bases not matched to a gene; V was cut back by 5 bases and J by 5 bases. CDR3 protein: CASSDWTSGIQGDTQYF. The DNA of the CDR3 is TGTGCCAGCAGCGATTGGACTAGCGGAATCCAAGGAGATACGCAGTATTTT.

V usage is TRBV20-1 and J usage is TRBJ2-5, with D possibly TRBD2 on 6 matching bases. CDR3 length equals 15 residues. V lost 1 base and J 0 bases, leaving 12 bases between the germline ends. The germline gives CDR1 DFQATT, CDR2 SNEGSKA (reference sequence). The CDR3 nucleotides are TGCAGTGCTAGAGCGGCGGGGACGTACCAAGAGACCCAGTACTTC. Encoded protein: CSARAAGTYQETQYF.

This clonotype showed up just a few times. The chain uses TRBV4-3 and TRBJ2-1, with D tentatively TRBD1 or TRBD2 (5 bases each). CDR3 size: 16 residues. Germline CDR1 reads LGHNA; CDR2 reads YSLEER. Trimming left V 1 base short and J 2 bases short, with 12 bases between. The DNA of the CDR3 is TGCGCCAGCAGCCAAGCAGCGTGGGGGACCTACAATGAGCAGTTCTTC. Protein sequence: CASSQAAWGTYNEQFF.

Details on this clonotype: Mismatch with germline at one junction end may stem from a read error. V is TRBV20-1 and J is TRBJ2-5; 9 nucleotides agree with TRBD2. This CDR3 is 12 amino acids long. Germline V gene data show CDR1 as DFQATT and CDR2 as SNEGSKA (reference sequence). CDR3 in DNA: TGCAGCGCTAGCGGGGTTCAAGAGACCCAGTACTTC. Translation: CSASGVQETQYF.